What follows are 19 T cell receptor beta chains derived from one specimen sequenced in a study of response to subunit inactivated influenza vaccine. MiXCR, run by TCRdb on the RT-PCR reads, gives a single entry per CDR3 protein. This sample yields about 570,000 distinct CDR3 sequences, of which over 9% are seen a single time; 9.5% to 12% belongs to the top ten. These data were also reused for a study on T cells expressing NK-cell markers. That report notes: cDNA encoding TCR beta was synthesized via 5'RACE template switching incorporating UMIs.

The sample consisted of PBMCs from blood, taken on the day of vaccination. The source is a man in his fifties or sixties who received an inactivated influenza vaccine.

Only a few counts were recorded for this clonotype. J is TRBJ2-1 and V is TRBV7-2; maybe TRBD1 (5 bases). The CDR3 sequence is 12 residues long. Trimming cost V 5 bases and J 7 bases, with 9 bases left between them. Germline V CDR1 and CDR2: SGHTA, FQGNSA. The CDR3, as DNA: TGTGCCAGCAGCAGGTACAGGAATGAGCAGTTCTTC. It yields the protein CASSRYRNEQFF.

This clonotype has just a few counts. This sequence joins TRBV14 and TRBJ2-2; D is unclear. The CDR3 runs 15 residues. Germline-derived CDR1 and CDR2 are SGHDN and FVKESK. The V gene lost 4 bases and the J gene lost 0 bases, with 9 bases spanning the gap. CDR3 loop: CASSLAFANTGELFF. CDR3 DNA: TGTGCCAGCAGCCTCGCGTTCGCGAACACCGGGGAGCTGTTTTTT.

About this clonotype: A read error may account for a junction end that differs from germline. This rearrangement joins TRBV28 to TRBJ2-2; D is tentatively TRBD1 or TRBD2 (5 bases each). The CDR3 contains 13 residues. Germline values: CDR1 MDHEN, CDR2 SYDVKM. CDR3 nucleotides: TGTGCCAGCGGGGGTCCGAACATCGGGGAGCTGTTTTTT. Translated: CASGGPNIGELFF. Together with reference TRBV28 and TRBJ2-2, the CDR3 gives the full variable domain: DVKVTQSSRYLVKRTGEKVFLECVQDMDHENMFWYRQDPGLGLRLIYFSYDVKMKEKGDIPEGYSVSREKKERFSLILESASTNQTSMYLCASGGPNIGELFFGEGSRLTVL.

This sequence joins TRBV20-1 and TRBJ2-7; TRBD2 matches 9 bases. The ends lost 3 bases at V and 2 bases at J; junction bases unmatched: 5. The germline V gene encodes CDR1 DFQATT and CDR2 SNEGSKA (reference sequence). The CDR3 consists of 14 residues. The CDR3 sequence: CSASLTSGAYEQYF. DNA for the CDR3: TGCAGTGCTAGTTTGACTAGCGGAGCCTACGAGCAGTACTTC.

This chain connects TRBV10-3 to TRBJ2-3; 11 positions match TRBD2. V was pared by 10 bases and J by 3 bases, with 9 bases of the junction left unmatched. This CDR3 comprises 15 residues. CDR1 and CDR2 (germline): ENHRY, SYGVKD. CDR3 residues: CATGASGGHTDTQYF. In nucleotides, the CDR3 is TGTGCCACCGGGGCTAGCGGGGGGCATACAGATACGCAGTATTTT.

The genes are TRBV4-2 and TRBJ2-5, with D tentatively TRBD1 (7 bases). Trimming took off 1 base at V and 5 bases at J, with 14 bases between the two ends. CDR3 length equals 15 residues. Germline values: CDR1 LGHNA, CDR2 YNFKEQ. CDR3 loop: CASSQAAGGRETQYF. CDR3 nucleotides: TGTGCCAGCAGCCAAGCAGCAGGGGGGCGGGAGACCCAGTACTTC.

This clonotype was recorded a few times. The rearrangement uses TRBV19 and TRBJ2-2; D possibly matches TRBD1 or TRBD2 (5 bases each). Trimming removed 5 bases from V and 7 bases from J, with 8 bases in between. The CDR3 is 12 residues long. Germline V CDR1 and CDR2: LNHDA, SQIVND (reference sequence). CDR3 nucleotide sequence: TGTGCCAGTAGTCATGGGGGCGGGGAGCTGTTTTTT. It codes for CASSHGGGELFF.

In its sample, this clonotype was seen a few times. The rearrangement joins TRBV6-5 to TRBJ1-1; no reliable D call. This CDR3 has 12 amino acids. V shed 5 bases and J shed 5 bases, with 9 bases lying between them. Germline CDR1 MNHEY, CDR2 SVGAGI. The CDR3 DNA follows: TGTGCCAGCAGTCGGACGTGGACTGAAGCTTTCTTT. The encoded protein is CASSRTWTEAFF.

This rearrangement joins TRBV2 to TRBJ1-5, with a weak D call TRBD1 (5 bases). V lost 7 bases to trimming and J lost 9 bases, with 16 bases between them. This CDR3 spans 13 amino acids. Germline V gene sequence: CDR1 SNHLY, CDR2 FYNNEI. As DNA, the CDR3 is TGTGCCAGCACCCGGGATAACCAGGGGCCCCAGCATTTT. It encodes CASTRDNQGPQHF.

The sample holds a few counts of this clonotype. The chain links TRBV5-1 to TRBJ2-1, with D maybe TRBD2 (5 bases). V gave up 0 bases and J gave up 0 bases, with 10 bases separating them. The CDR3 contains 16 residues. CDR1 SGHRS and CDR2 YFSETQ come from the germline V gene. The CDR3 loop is CASSLGQTSSYNEQFF. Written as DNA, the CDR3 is TGCGCCAGCAGCTTGGGTCAAACTAGCTCCTACAATGAGCAGTTCTTC.

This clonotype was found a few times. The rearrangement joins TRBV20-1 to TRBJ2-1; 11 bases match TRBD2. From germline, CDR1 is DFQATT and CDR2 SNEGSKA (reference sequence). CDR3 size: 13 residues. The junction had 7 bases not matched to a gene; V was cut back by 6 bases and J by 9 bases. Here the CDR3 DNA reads TGCAGTGCCGATGGACTAGCGGGCGGTGAGCAGTTCTTC. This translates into CSADGLAGGEQFF.

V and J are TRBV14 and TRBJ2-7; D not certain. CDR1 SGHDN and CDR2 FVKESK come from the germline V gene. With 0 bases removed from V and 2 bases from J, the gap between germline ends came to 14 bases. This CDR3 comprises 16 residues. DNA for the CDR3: TGTGCCAGCAGCCAAGATCTTGGGTCACTAACCTACGAGCAGTACTTC. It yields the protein CASSQDLGSLTYEQYF.

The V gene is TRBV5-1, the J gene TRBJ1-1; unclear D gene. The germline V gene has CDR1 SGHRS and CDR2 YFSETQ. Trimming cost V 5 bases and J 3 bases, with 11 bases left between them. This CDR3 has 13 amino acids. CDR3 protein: CASRRFSDTEAFF. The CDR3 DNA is TGCGCCAGCAGAAGATTTTCGGACACTGAAGCTTTCTTT.

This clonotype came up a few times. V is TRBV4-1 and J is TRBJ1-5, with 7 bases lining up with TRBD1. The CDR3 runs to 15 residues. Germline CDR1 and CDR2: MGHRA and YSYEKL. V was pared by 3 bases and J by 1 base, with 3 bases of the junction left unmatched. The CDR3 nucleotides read TGCGCCAGCAGCCAGGCACAGGGGAGCAATCAGCCCCAGCATTTT. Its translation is CASSQAQGSNQPQHF.

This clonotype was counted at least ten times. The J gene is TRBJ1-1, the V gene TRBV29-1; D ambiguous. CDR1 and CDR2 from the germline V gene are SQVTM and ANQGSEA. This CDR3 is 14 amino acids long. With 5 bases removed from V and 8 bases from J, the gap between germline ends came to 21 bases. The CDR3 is CSVCGRLTSGEAFF. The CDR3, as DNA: TGCAGCGTTTGCGGTAGGCTCACCTCGGGGGAAGCTTTCTTT.

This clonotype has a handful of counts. CDR3 sequence reads: CAISGESRDGYTDTQYF. The CDR3 region has the DNA TGTGCCATCAGTGGAGAGAGTCGGGACGGATACACAGATACGCAGTATTTT. V gene TRBV10-3 combines with J gene TRBJ2-3, with D perhaps matching TRBD1 or TRBD2 (5 bases each). Trimming left V 4 bases short and J 2 bases short, with 19 bases between. In germline, CDR1 is ENHRY, CDR2 SYGVKD. The CDR3 contains 17 residues.

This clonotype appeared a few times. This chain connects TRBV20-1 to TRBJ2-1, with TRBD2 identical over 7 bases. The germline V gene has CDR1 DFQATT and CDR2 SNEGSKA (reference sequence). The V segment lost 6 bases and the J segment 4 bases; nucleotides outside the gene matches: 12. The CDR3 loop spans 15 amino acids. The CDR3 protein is CSAVGGASGYNEQFF. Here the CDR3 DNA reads TGCAGTGCGGTGGGCGGGGCTAGCGGTTACAATGAGCAGTTCTTC.

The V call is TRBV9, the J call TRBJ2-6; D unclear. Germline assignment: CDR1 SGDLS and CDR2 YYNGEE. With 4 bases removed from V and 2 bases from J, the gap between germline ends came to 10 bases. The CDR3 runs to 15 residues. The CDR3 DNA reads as TGTGCCAGCAGCACTCGACGGGCTGGGGCCAACGTCCTGACTTTC. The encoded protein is CASSTRRAGANVLTF.

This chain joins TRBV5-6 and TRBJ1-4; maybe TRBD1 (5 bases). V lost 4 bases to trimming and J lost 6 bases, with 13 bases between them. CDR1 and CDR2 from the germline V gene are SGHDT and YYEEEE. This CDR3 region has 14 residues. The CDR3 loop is CASSTRVSDEKLFF. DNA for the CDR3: TGTGCCAGCAGCACCAGGGTATCGGATGAAAAACTGTTTTTT.